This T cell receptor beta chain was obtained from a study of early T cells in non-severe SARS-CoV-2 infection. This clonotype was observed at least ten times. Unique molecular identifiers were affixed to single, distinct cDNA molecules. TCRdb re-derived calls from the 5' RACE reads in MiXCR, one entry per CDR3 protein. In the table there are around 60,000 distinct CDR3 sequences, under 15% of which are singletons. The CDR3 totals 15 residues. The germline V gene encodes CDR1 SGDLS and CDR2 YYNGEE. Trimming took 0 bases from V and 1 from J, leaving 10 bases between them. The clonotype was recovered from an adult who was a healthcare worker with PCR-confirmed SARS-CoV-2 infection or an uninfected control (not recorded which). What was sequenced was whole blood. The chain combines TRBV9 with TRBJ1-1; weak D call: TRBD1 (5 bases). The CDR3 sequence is CASSVGSRGNTEAFF. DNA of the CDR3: TGTGCCAGCAGCGTAGGGTCAAGGGGGAACACTGAAGCTTTCTTT.